This T cell receptor (beta chain) was profiled in a study of identifying expanded T cells in peripheral blood. The CDR3 loop spans 13 amino acids. In germline, CDR1 is LNHDA, CDR2 SQIVND (reference sequence). V was cut by 3 bases and J by 7 bases, with 7 bases left in between. This clone was seen only a few times. Profiling relied on immunoSEQ multiplex PCR, and the TCRdb table lists in-frame clones only, not all of them. There are around 95,000 clones in the sample; 80% to 90% occur only once, and about 6% lies in the top ten. V gene TRBV19 combines with J gene TRBJ1-6, with unresolved D. Input material: blood. This sequence originates from a person between 18 and 75 years old in good health. The CDR3 DNA is TGTGCCAGTAGTATGTTGGGGAATTCACCCCTCCACTTT. Translation gives CASSMLGNSPLHF.